This TCR beta chain was identified in a study of blood T cell repertoires in COVID-19. Measured with immunoSEQ multiplex PCR; TCRdb has only the in-frame clones, and not every one. The sample shows 150,000 or so clones, around 89% of them seen only once. The V segment lost 7 bases and the J segment 0 bases; nucleotides outside the gene matches: 9. This CDR3 is 16 amino acids long. Germline CDR1 reads SGHVS; CDR2 reads FQNEAQ. V and J are TRBV7-8 and TRBJ1-2; 9 bases map to TRBD1. This TCR derives from a woman between 40 and 55 years old with acute or convalescent COVID-19. Material: peripheral blood. The CDR3 DNA reads TGTGCCAGCACCAAAAACAGGGGGCCGCCTAACTATGGCTACACCTTC. It encodes CASTKNRGPPNYGYTF.